Following are 30 T cell receptor beta chains from one sample sequenced in a study of T cells in women clearing cervical HPV infection. Here immunoSEQ multiplex PCR was the method, and the copy in TCRdb shows in-frame clones only, minus some. The sample is made up of around 17,000 clones, and the top ten hold roughly 6.8% of it. The sequenced sample consisted of blood buffy coat. The source is a woman aged 18-69 years with a cervical HPV16 infection that either progressed to CIN3+ or cleared (not recorded which).

Points on this clone: The CDR3 is cut off 3 residues early in the read; its end comes from the germline J gene. The chain employs TRBV5-1 and TRBJ1-6; tentative D call: TRBD1 (6 bases). The V end was cut by 3 bases, the J end by 6 bases, with 13 bases between. Germline V gene sequence: CDR1 SGHRS, CDR2 YFSETQ. The CDR3 totals 15 residues. Partial CDR3 DNA: TGCGCCAGCAGCTCGGGGCAGGGGTCTAATTCACCC. Translated, it gives CASSSGQGSNSP. The whole CDR3 sequence reads CASSSGQGSNSPLHF.

A note on this clone: The sequenced fragment ends 3 residues before the CDR3 boundary, so the rest is inferred from the germline J gene. The rearrangement links TRBV20-1 to TRBJ2-5, with 11 bases lining up with TRBD2. Losses at the gene ends were 2 bases for V and 5 bases for J; bases not matched to a gene: 13. The CDR3 has 17 amino acids. The germline CDR1 and CDR2 sequences are DFQATT and SNEGSKA (reference sequence). CDR3 residues: CSARLERLAGKGETQYF. The part of the CDR3 DNA that was read is TGCAGTGCTAGATTAGAGAGACTAGCGGGGAAGGGGGAGACC.

As to this clone: The CDR3 is cut off 3 residues early in the read; its end comes from the germline J gene. The chain has TRBV2 and TRBJ2-1, with TRBD2 matching over 7 bases. The J segment lost 0 bases and the V segment lost 6 bases, leaving 5 bases of the junction unmatched. This CDR3 is built from 15 residues. The V gene's germline CDR1 is SNHLY and CDR2 FYNNEI. The DNA read from the CDR3 is TGTGCCAGCAGCTCAAGCGGGGTCTCCTACAATGAG. Its translation is CASSSSGVSYNE. The full CDR3 protein is CASSSSGVSYNEQFF.

A word on this clone: The CDR3 end is not reached by the read, which stops 3 residues before it; the germline J gene fills it in. The genes are TRBV7-9 and TRBJ2-1; D might be TRBD1 (6 bases). V shed 5 bases and J shed 2 bases, with 10 bases lying between them. Germline values: CDR1 SEHNR, CDR2 FQNEAQ (reference sequence). This CDR3 has 14 amino acids. Partial CDR3 DNA: TGTGCCAGCAGCCCGGACAGAACCTACAATGAG. This codes for CASSPDRTYNE. The complete CDR3 reads CASSPDRTYNEQFF.

CDR3 sequence reads: CASRPAKWDRGQLGSNQPQHF. The covered CDR3 bases are TGTGCCAGTCGTCCCGCAAAGTGGGACAGGGGCCAACTAGGGAGCAATCAGCCC. This rearrangement joins TRBV19 to TRBJ1-5; the match to TRBD1 covers 10 bases. Read sequence stops 3 residues before the CDR3 end, and the germline J gene provides the missing end. The CDR3 length is 21 residues. Trimming took 8 bases from V and 1 from J; bases not matched to a gene: 23. Looked up from germline, CDR1 is LNHDA and CDR2 is SQIVND (reference sequence).

As for this clone: One junction end disagrees with the germline gene, perhaps due to a read error. Read coverage stops 3 residues before the CDR3 terminus; the germline J gene supplies the remainder. The V and J genes are TRBV4-2 and TRBJ2-7, with D tentatively TRBD2 (5 bases). The CDR3 has 15 amino acids. Germline CDR1 reads LGHNA; CDR2 reads YNFKEQ. The CDR3 is CASSQDRRGWYEQYF. The CDR3 bases that were read are TGCGCCAGCAGCCAAGATCGGAGAGGGTGGTACGAG.

Points on this clone: Read sequence stops 3 residues before the CDR3 end, and the germline J gene provides the missing end. The rearrangement links TRBV5-1 to TRBJ2-5; D may be TRBD2 (6 bases). Germline V gene lookup returns CDR1 SGHRS and CDR2 YFSETQ. This CDR3 is 13 amino acids long. Trimming cost V 5 bases and J 5 bases, with 13 bases left between them. This chain's CDR3 is CASSDPRGETQYF. The sequenced part of the CDR3 DNA is TGCGCCAGCAGTGACCCTCGGGGGGAGACC.

Worth noting for this clone: The read is 3 residues too short to cover the CDR3 end, so that end is filled in from the germline J gene. The V call is TRBV2, the J call TRBJ2-1; 7 bases align to TRBD1. Germline lookup yields CDR1 SNHLY and CDR2 FYNNEI. The junction had 12 bases not matched to a gene; V was cut back by 6 bases and J by 7 bases. The CDR3 is 15 residues long. The CDR3: CASRTGTNSGNEQFF. CDR3 DNA, as far as it was read: TGTGCCAGCAGGACAGGGACGAATTCTGGAAATGAG.

CDR3 loop: CASSEAHREPGYGYTF. The CDR3 bases that were read are TGTGCCAGCAGTGAAGCTCACAGGGAGCCGGGCTATGGC. V gene TRBV6-1 combines with J gene TRBJ1-2; possibly TRBD1 for D (6 bases). The CDR3 end is not reached by the read, which stops 3 residues before it; the germline J gene fills it in. Trimming cost V 0 bases and J 4 bases, with 15 bases left between them. The CDR3 length is 16 residues. Germline CDR1 and CDR2: MNHNS and SASEGT.

A note on this clone: From the germline J gene comes the end of the CDR3, since the read stops 3 residues before it. The rearrangement joins TRBV29-1 to TRBJ2-7; 9 positions agree with TRBD1. The J segment lost 3 bases and the V segment lost 4 bases, leaving 10 bases of the junction unmatched. The CDR3 sequence is 15 residues long. Germline values: CDR1 SQVTM, CDR2 ANQGSEA. The chain's CDR3 is CSVGAGTGRYYEQYF. The part of the CDR3 DNA that was read is TGCAGCGTTGGTGCGGGGACAGGGAGGTACTACGAG.

As to this clone: The read gets to within 3 residues of the CDR3 end, and the germline J gene fills in the rest. The V and J genes are TRBV7-8 and TRBJ2-1; 7 nucleotides align to TRBD2. CDR3 length equals 18 residues. The germline V gene has CDR1 SGHVS and CDR2 FQNEAQ. With V trimmed by 1 base and J by 0 bases, 9 bases remained unmatched. CDR3 DNA, as far as it was read: TGTGCCAGCAGCTTAGGGCTAGCGGTGGAGAGCTCCTACAATGAG. This sequence encodes CASSLGLAVESSYNE. The CDR3 in its entirety is CASSLGLAVESSYNEQFF. The full variable domain, rest sourced from reference TRBV7-8 and TRBJ2-1, is GAGVSQSPRYKVAKRGQDVALRCDPISGHVSLFWYQQALGQGPEFLTYFQNEAQLDKSGLPSDRFFAERPEGSVSTLKIQRTQQEDSAVYLCASSLGLAVESSYNEQFFGPGTRLTVL.

Comments on this clone: The read halts 3 residues ahead of the CDR3 end, with the missing end drawn from the germline J gene. V is TRBV20-1 and J is TRBJ2-1; 14 nucleotides align to TRBD2. V gave up 6 bases and J gave up 1 base; unmatched junction bases: 5. CDR1 and CDR2 from the germline V gene are DFQATT and SNEGSKA (reference sequence). The CDR3 consists of 16 residues. The sequenced part of the CDR3 DNA is TGCAGTGCCGAAGGACTAGCGGGGGGTTCCTACAATGAG. As protein: CSAEGLAGGSYNE. The whole CDR3 protein is CSAEGLAGGSYNEQFF.

Turning to this clone: The CDR3 end falls 3 residues outside the read, so it is completed with the germline J gene. This chain connects TRBV20-1 to TRBJ2-3; the match to TRBD2 covers 8 bases. The CDR3 consists of 19 residues. V shed 5 bases and J 0 bases; nucleotides not matched to a gene: 19. In germline, CDR1 is DFQATT, CDR2 SNEGSKA (reference sequence). The part of the CDR3 DNA that was read is TGCAGTGCTTGGGGTTTAGCGGGGTCAGGCCCATCTAGCACAGATACG. This codes for CSAWGLAGSGPSSTDT. The CDR3 in its entirety is CSAWGLAGSGPSSTDTQYF.

This CDR3 is CASSTTRGAEAFF. The CDR3 DNA, read in part, is TGCGCCAGCAGCACGACACGGGGGGCTGAA. V and J are TRBV5-1 and TRBJ1-1; a weak D match, TRBD1 (5 bases). Read sequence stops 3 residues before the CDR3 end, and the germline J gene provides the missing end. The CDR3 consists of 13 residues. Trimming left V 4 bases short and J 6 bases short, with 13 bases between. Germline CDR1 and CDR2: SGHRS and YFSETQ.

A remark on this clone: The sequenced fragment ends 3 residues before the CDR3 boundary, so the rest is inferred from the germline J gene. J is TRBJ2-7 and V is TRBV13; TRBD1 is a possible D gene (5 bases). Germline V gene data show CDR1 as PRHDT and CDR2 as FYEKMQ (reference sequence). This CDR3 is built from 13 residues. V was pared by 4 bases and J by 2 bases, with 9 bases between. CDR3 in amino acids: CASSSQAAYEQYF. CDR3 bases read: TGTGCCAGCAGCTCACAGGCAGCCTACGAG.

With respect to this clone: With the read ending 3 residues before the CDR3 end, the germline J gene is used to fill in that end. The V and J genes are TRBV6-1 and TRBJ1-1; D gene ambiguous. Germline CDR1 is MNHNS and CDR2 is SASEGT. Trimming stripped 3 bases from V and 2 bases from J, with 13 bases between. The CDR3 sequence is 15 residues long. The CDR3 DNA, read in part, is TGTGCCAGCAGTGAGGTGGCGGGAGCCAACACTGAA. Translating gives CASSEVAGANTE. The whole CDR3 region reads CASSEVAGANTEAFF.

To note about this clone: The read gets to within 3 residues of the CDR3 end, and the germline J gene fills in the rest. V usage is TRBV27 and J usage is TRBJ1-5, with no clear D. CDR3 size: 13 residues. From germline, CDR1 is MNHEY and CDR2 SMNVEV (reference sequence). V was clipped by 2 bases and J by 5 bases, with 7 bases between them. Incomplete CDR3 DNA: TGTGCCAGCAGTTTAGTGCGGGATCAGCCC. Translating gives CASSLVRDQP. The entire CDR3 protein is CASSLVRDQPQHF.

Regarding this clone: The CDR3 goes on 3 residues after the read ends, and that part is filled in from the germline J gene. The chain has TRBV2 and TRBJ2-2; TRBD2 aligns across 8 bases. The CDR3 runs to 15 residues. The V and J ends lost 7 bases and 10 bases, in that order; junction bases with no gene match: 14. The V gene's germline CDR1 is SNHLY and CDR2 FYNNEI. CDR3 sequence: CASKGAGAVPVELFF. The sequenced CDR3 bases are TGTGCCAGCAAGGGAGCGGGGGCCGTGCCGGTGGAG. Together with reference TRBV2 and TRBJ2-2, the CDR3 gives the full variable domain: EPEVTQTPSHQVTQMGQEVILRCVPISNHLYFYWYRQILGQKVEFLVSFYNNEISEKSEIFDDQFSVERPDGSNFTLKIRSTKLEDSAMYFCASKGAGAVPVELFFGEGSRLTVL.

The CDR3 bases that were read are TGTGCCAGCAGACAGGACCTAATCTACAATGAG. It encodes CASRQDLIYNE. The whole CDR3 sequence is CASRQDLIYNEQFF. The gene calls are TRBV2 and TRBJ2-1; D possibly corresponds to TRBD1 (5 bases). Read data end 3 residues before the CDR3 end; the end is taken from the germline J gene. V dropped 6 bases and J dropped 3 bases, with 12 bases sitting between them. The length of the CDR3 is 14 residues. The germline V gene encodes CDR1 SNHLY and CDR2 FYNNEI.

A word on this clone: At one end the junction does not follow the germline gene, possibly because of a read error. The CDR3 extends 3 residues past the end of the read, so its final part is completed from the germline J gene. This chain links TRBV7-9 with TRBJ2-7; TRBD2 is a possible D gene (5 bases). Germline CDR1 reads SEHNR; CDR2 reads FQNEAQ (reference sequence). This CDR3 region has 14 residues. The CDR3 sequence: CSSSLPLDAYEQYF. The CDR3 DNA, read in part, is TGTTCCAGCAGCCTCCCACTAGACGCCTACGAG.

The part of the CDR3 DNA that was read is TGCGCCAGCAGTACAAGCTCCTACAATGAG. This gives the protein CASSTSSYNE. The whole CDR3 protein is CASSTSSYNEQFF. The chain carries TRBV5-1 and TRBJ2-1; D is uncertain. The observed sequence ends 3 residues before the CDR3 terminus, with the missing tail filled in from the germline J gene. This CDR3 has 13 residues. Trimming removed 5 bases from V and 0 bases from J, with 6 bases in between. Germline assignment: CDR1 SGHRS and CDR2 YFSETQ.

As concerns this clone: The DNA ends 3 residues before the CDR3 does, and the rest of the CDR3 is filled in from the germline J gene. The chain is built from TRBV7-9 and TRBJ2-5; TRBD1 is a possible D gene (6 bases). The length of the CDR3 is 14 residues. V dropped 4 bases and J dropped 5 bases, with 14 bases sitting between them. CDR1 is SEHNR and CDR2 is FQNEAQ in the germline V gene (reference sequence). The CDR3 sequence is CASSSQGWKETQYF. Partial CDR3 DNA: TGTGCCAGCAGCTCTCAGGGGTGGAAGGAGACC. Full variable domain (missing parts from reference TRBV7-9 and TRBJ2-5): DTGVSQNPRHKITKRGQNVTFRCDPISEHNRLYWYRQTLGQGPEFLTYFQNEAQLEKSRLLSDRFSAERPKGSFSTLEIQRTEQGDSAMYLCASSSQGWKETQYFGPGTRLLVL.

Incomplete CDR3 DNA: TGTGCCAGCAGCCAAGAGACACCTGGATCCTACGAG. Translation gives CASSQETPGSYE. The complete CDR3 protein is CASSQETPGSYEQYF. The chain links TRBV4-2 to TRBJ2-7; D remains unclear. The read terminates 3 residues before the CDR3 end, so the remaining end is supplied by the germline J gene. This CDR3 has 15 residues. The germline gives CDR1 LGHNA, CDR2 YNFKEQ. Trimming removed 0 bases from V and 1 base from J, with 10 bases in between.

As regards this clone: The read falls 3 residues short of the CDR3 end, and the missing part is taken from the germline J gene. The V call is TRBV19, the J call TRBJ1-1; D may be TRBD1 (5 bases). Trimming took off 7 bases at V and 3 bases at J, with 21 bases between the two ends. Germline V lookup: CDR1 LNHDA, CDR2 SQIVND (reference sequence). The CDR3 runs 16 residues. CDR3 loop: CASNDGGEVYHTEAFF. CDR3 bases read: TGTGCCAGTAACGATGGGGGGGAGGTATATCACACTGAA.

Worth noting for this clone: Read coverage stops 3 residues before the CDR3 terminus; the germline J gene supplies the remainder. The chain links TRBV20-1 to TRBJ2-1; 8 bases fit TRBD2. Germline V gene data show CDR1 as DFQATT and CDR2 as SNEGSKA (reference sequence). This CDR3 contains 14 residues. The V gene end was trimmed by 2 bases and the J gene end by 9 bases; junction bases not matched to a gene: 9. The CDR3 DNA, read in part, is TGCAGTGCTAGATACGGGGGGGCCGGCGGTGAG. Residues: CSARYGGAGGE. The full CDR3 protein is CSARYGGAGGEQFF.

Details on this clone: The read falls 3 residues short of the CDR3 end, and the missing part is taken from the germline J gene. V gene TRBV5-1 combines with J gene TRBJ1-2; D remains ambiguous. The V and J ends lost 0 bases and 5 bases respectively, with 14 bases between them. Germline V gives CDR1 SGHRS, CDR2 YFSETQ. This CDR3 spans 15 amino acids. CDR3 DNA (partial): TGCGCCAGCAGCTTGGCCCTAGCAGAGGTTTATGGC. Encoded protein: CASSLALAEVYG. The CDR3 as a whole reads CASSLALAEVYGYTF.

On this clone itself: The read finishes 3 residues shy of the CDR3 end, and the germline J gene is used to complete it. J is TRBJ2-5 and V is TRBV6-2 or TRBV6-3; TRBD2 aligns across 8 bases. From germline, CDR1 is MNHEY and CDR2 SVGEGT. The V and J ends lost 7 bases and 7 bases, in that order; junction bases with no gene match: 17. The CDR3 totals 16 residues. The CDR3 bases that were read are TGTGCCAGCACCCACCGAGAAGCGGGGGACCGGGGGACC. This translates into CASTHREAGDRGT. The entire CDR3 sequence reads CASTHREAGDRGTQYF.

Note on this clone: The read ends 3 residues shy of where the CDR3 ends; the end is completed using the germline J gene. The J gene is TRBJ1-1, the V gene TRBV19, with 10 bases matching TRBD1. With V trimmed by 3 bases and J by 4 bases, 5 bases remained unmatched. There are 15 residues in the CDR3. Germline lookup yields CDR1 LNHDA and CDR2 SQIVND (reference sequence). CDR3 DNA, as far as it was read: TGTGCCAGTAGTATTCTGGGACAGGGGAGCACTGAA. Amino acid sequence: CASSILGQGSTE. The whole CDR3 sequence is CASSILGQGSTEAFF.

Regarding this clone: The sequence runs out 3 residues before the end of the CDR3; the remainder is reconstructed from the germline J gene. The chain has TRBV5-1 and TRBJ1-4, with 10 bases lining up with TRBD1. The CDR3 extends over 16 amino acids. Per germline, CDR1 SGHRS and CDR2 YFSETQ. Losses at the gene ends were 0 bases for V and 8 bases for J; bases not matched to a gene: 7. CDR3 DNA (partial): TGCGCCAGCAGCTTGGGAGACAGGGGGCTCCGCGAAAAA. It specifies CASSLGDRGLREK. The entire CDR3 protein is CASSLGDRGLREKLFF.

Comment on this clone: The sequence runs out 3 residues before the end of the CDR3; the remainder is reconstructed from the germline J gene. The chain uses TRBV2 and TRBJ1-1; 7 bases are a match to TRBD1. CDR1 is SNHLY and CDR2 is FYNNEI in the germline V gene. Losses at the gene ends were 4 bases for V and 3 bases for J; bases not matched to a gene: 11. The CDR3 is 16 amino acids. The CDR3 here is CASSAQYVDRHTEAFF. The covered CDR3 bases are TGTGCCAGCAGTGCCCAATACGTGGACAGGCACACTGAA.